This note documents a single TCR beta chain sequence. The table came from immunoSEQ multiplex PCR; TCRdb's copy has only in-frame clones and leaves some out. The sample shows 120,000 to 150,000 clones, 75% to 95% of them seen only once. This specimen belongs to a study of control samples from healthy donors and cancer patients. Germline assignment: CDR1 SNHLY and CDR2 FYNNEI. This CDR3 is built from 15 residues. The junction had 1 base not matched to a gene; V was cut back by 3 bases and J by 2 bases. The sequence derives from a man aged 25-45 years in good health. Sequences were obtained from blood. The rearrangement links TRBV2 to TRBJ2-2, with 9 nucleotides matching TRBD2. CDR3 sequence: CASSERGGNTGELFF. CDR3 sequence (DNA): TGTGCCAGCAGTGAGCGGGGGGGCAACACCGGGGAGCTGTTTTTT.